One and the same sample provided the 7 T cell receptor beta chains below, sequenced in a study of patients and donors after allogeneic stem cell transplantation. TCRdb re-called the RT-PCR reads with MiXCR, one entry per CDR3 protein. The table has about 24,000 distinct CDR3 sequences, roughly two fifths seen once; the top ten hold approximately 84%. Sequenced: blood, either unsorted or a sorted T cell fraction (not recorded which). The receptors here all came from a human donor who was either an allogeneic HSCT recipient or a stem cell or donor lymphocyte infusion donor (not recorded which). It is not recorded whose cells these are; they may come from a transplant donor.

The V gene is TRBV25-1, the J gene TRBJ2-2; 7 nucleotides match TRBD2. CDR3 size: 17 residues. J gave up 1 base and V 4 bases, and 9 bases lay outside the gene matches. CDR1 is MGHDK, CDR2 SYGVNS, per germline. The CDR3 here is CASSGHLAVLNTGELFF. In DNA form, the CDR3 reads TGTGCCAGCAGTGGCCATCTAGCGGTACTGAACACCGGGGAGCTGTTTTTT.

The rearrangement links TRBV18 to TRBJ1-5, with D tentatively TRBD1 (6 bases). V gave up 2 bases and J gave up 5 bases, with 7 bases separating them. The CDR3 totals 13 residues. CDR1 KGHSH and CDR2 LQKENI come from the germline V gene. CDR3 protein: CASSPAGDQPQHF. CDR3 DNA sequence: TGTGCCAGCTCACCAGCAGGGGATCAGCCCCAGCATTTT. Full variable domain (missing parts from reference TRBV18 and TRBJ1-5): NAGVMQNPRHLVRRRGQEARLRCSPMKGHSHVYWYRQLPEEGLKFMVYLQKENIIDESGMPKERFSAEFPKEGPSILRIQQVVRGDSAAYFCASSPAGDQPQHFGDGTRLSIL.

This rearrangement joins TRBV27 to TRBJ1-6; D possibly corresponds to TRBD1 (5 bases). Germline V gene data show CDR1 as MNHEY and CDR2 as SMNVEV (reference sequence). The CDR3 covers 14 residues. V was shortened by 4 bases and J by 9 bases, with 13 bases between the two germline ends. The CDR3 DNA reads as TGTGCCAGCAGTTCCCAGCGGGGGATTTCACCCCTCCACTTT. Translation gives CASSSQRGISPLHF.

The rearrangement uses TRBV20-1 and TRBJ1-2, with 8 bases aligning to TRBD1. After removal of 1 base from V and 6 bases from J, the junction contained 4 bases not matched to a gene. This CDR3 has 13 residues. Germline-derived CDR1 and CDR2 are DFQATT and SNEGSKA (reference sequence). The chain's CDR3 is CSARGGQGHGYTF. DNA for the CDR3: TGCAGTGCTAGAGGTGGACAGGGCCATGGCTACACCTTC.

This sequence joins TRBV7-9 and TRBJ1-1, with a weak D call TRBD1 (5 bases). The germline V and J ends were trimmed by 5 bases and 1 base, with 17 bases remaining between them. The germline CDR1 and CDR2 sequences are SEHNR and FQNEAQ (reference sequence). This CDR3 is built from 16 residues. The CDR3, as DNA: TGTGCCAGCAGCGCAACAAGGGGACGCTCGAACACTGAAGCTTTCTTT. It yields the protein CASSATRGRSNTEAFF. Complete variable domain (other parts from reference TRBV7-9 and TRBJ1-1): DTGVSQNPRHKITKRGQNVTFRCDPISEHNRLYWYRQTLGQGPEFLTYFQNEAQLEKSRLLSDRFSAERPKGSFSTLEIQRTEQGDSAMYLCASSATRGRSNTEAFFGQGTRLTVV.

The CDR3 protein is CASSLGGREVTDTQYF. CDR3 DNA: TGTGCCAGCAGTCTAGGGGGCAGGGAGGTCACAGATACGCAGTATTTT. The chain couples TRBV12-3 or TRBV12-4 to TRBJ2-3; possibly TRBD1 for D (7 bases). Trimming stripped 5 bases from V and 2 bases from J, with 17 bases between. There are 16 residues in the CDR3.

The chain is built from TRBV11-2 and TRBJ2-2, with 9 nucleotides matching TRBD2. CDR1 and CDR2 from the germline V gene are SGHAT and FQNNGV. V was clipped by 1 base and J by 6 bases; unmatched bases: 6. The CDR3 runs to 16 residues. Here the CDR3 reads CASSLVSGGVAGELFF. CDR3 DNA sequence: TGTGCCAGCAGCTTAGTTAGCGGGGGTGTCGCCGGGGAGCTGTTTTTT.